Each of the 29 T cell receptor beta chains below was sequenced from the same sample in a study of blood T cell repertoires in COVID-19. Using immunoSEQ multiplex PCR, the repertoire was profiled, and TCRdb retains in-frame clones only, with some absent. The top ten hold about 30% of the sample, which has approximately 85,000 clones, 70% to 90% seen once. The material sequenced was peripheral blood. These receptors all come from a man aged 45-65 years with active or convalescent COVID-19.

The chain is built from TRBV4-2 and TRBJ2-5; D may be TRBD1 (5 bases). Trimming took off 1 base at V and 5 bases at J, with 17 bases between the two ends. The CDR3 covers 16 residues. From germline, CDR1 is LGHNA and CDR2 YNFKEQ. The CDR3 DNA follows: TGTGCCAGCAGCCAAGTATTCCAGGGCTCGATGGAGACCCAGTACTTC. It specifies CASSQVFQGSMETQYF.

CDR3 DNA: TGCGCCAGCAGCTTGTTCCCCGAGGAGATGAACACTGAAGCTTTCTTT. Amino acids: CASSLFPEEMNTEAFF. V is TRBV5-1 and J is TRBJ1-1; D is ambiguous. Germline CDR1 reads SGHRS; CDR2 reads YFSETQ. V lost 1 base and J lost 0, with 13 bases in between. CDR3 size: 16 residues.

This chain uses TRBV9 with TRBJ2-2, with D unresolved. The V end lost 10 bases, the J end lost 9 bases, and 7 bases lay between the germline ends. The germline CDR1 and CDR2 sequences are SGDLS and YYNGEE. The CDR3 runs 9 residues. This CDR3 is CALLRELFF. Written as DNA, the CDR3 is TGTGCCCTCCTCCGGGAGCTGTTTTTT. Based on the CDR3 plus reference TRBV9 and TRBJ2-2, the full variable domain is DSGVTQTPKHLITATGQRVTLRCSPRSGDLSVYWYQQSLDQGLQFLIQYYNGEERAKGNILERFSAQQFPDLHSELNLSSLELGDSALYFCALLRELFFGEGSRLTVL.

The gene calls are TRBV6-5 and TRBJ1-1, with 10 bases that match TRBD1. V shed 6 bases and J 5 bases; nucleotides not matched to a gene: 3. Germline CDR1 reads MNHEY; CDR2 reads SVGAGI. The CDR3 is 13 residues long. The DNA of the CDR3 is TGTGCCAGCAGCGACAGGGGGCGTACTGAAGCTTTCTTT. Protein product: CASSDRGRTEAFF.

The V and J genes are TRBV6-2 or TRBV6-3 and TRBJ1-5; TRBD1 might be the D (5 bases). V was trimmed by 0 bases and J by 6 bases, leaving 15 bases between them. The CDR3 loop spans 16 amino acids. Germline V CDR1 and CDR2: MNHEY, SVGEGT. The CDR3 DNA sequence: TGTGCCAGCAGTTACTCGACCCGGGCAGGGCGTCAGCCCCAGCATTTT. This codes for CASSYSTRAGRQPQHF.

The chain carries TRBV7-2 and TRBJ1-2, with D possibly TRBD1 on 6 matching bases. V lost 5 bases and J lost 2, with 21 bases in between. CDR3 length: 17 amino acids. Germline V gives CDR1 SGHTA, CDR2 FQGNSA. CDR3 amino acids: CASSPRTVVITNYGYTF. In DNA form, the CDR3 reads TGTGCCAGCAGCCCTAGGACAGTCGTAATCACGAACTATGGCTACACCTTC.

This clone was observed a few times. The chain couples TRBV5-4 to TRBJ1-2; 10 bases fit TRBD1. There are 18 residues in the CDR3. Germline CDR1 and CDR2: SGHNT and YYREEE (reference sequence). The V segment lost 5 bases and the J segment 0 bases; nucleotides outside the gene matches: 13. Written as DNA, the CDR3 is TGTGCCAGCAGACCCGGGACAGGGGAACCCTCAGCTAACTATGGCTACACCTTC. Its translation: CASRPGTGEPSANYGYTF.

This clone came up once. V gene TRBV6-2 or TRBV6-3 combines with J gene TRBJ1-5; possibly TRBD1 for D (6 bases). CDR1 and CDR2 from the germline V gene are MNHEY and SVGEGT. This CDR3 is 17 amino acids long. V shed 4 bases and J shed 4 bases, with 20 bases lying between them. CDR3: CASSSQGQLAVNQPQHF. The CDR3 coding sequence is TGTGCCAGCAGTTCCCAAGGACAGCTGGCTGTTAATCAGCCCCAGCATTTT.

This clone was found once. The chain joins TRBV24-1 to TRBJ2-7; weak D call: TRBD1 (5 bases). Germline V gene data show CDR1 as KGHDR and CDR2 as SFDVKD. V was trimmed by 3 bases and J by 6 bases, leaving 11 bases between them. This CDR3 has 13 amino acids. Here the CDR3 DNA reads TGTGCCACCAGTGATGCAGGGTTCGCCGAGCAGTACTTC. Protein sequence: CATSDAGFAEQYF.

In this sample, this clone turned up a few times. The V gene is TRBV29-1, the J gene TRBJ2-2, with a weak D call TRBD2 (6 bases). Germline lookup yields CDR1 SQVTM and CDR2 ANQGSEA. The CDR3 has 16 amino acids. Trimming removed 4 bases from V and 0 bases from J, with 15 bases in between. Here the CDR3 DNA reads TGCAGCGTTGCTCCTAGCGTGGTCGCGAACACCGGGGAGCTGTTTTTT. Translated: CSVAPSVVANTGELFF.

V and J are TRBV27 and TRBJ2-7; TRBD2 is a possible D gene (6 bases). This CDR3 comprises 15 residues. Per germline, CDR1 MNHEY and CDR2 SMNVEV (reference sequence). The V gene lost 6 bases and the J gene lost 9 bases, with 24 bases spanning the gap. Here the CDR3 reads CASRKFPAGTSGQYF. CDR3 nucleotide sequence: TGTGCCAGCAGAAAGTTTCCCGCGGGGACGTCCGGGCAGTACTTC.

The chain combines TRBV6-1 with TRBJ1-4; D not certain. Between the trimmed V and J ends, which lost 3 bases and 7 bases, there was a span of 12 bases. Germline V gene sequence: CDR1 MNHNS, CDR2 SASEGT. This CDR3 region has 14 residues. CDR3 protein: CASSEGWGGEKLFF. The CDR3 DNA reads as TGTGCCAGCAGTGAGGGTTGGGGAGGTGAAAAACTGTTTTTT.

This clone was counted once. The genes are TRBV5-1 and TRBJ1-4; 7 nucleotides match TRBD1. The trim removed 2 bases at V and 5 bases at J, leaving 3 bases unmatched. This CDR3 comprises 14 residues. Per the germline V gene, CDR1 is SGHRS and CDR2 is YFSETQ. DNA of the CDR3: TGCGCCAGCAGCTTTTCGGGACAGAATGAAAAACTGTTTTTT. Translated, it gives CASSFSGQNEKLFF.

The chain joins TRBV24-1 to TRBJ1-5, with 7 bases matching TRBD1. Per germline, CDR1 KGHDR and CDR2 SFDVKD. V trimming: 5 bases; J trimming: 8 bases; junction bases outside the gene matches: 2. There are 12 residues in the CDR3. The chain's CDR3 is CATSAQGKPQHF. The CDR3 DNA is TGTGCCACCAGTGCACAGGGGAAGCCCCAGCATTTT.

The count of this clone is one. The chain's CDR3 is CASRQREWETQYF. CDR3 in DNA: TGTGCCAGTAGACAGCGGGAGTGGGAGACCCAGTACTTC. The chain recombines TRBV19 with TRBJ2-5; 8 bases line up with TRBD2. The CDR3 length is 13 residues. V lost 6 bases, J lost 5 bases, and 5 bases stayed unmatched. Germline V lookup: CDR1 LNHDA, CDR2 SQIVND (reference sequence).

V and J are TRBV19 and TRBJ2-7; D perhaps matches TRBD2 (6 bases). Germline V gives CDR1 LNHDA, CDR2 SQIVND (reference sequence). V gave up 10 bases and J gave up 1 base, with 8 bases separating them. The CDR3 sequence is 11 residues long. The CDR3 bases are TGTGCCACCAGCGGGTCCTACGAGCAGTACTTC. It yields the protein CATSGSYEQYF.

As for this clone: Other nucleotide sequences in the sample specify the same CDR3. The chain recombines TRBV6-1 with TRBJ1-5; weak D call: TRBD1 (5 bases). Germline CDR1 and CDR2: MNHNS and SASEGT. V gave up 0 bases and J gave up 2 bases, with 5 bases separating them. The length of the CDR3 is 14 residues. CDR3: CASSEAQGNQPQHF. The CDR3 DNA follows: TGTGCCAGCAGTGAAGCACAGGGCAATCAGCCCCAGCATTTT.

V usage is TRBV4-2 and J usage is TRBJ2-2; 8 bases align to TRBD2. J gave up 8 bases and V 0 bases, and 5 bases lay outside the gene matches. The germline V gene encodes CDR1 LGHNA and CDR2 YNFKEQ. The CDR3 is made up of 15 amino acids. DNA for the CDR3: TGTGCCAGCAGCCAAGAGGTCTCTAGCGGGGGGGAGCTGTTTTTT. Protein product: CASSQEVSSGGELFF.

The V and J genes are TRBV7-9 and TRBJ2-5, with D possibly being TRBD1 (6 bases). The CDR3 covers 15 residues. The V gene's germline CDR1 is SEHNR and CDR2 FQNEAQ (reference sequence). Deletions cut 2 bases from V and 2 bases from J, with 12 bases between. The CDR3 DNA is TGTGCCAGCAGCTTACCAGGGGTAGGGCAAGAGACCCAGTACTTC. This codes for CASSLPGVGQETQYF.

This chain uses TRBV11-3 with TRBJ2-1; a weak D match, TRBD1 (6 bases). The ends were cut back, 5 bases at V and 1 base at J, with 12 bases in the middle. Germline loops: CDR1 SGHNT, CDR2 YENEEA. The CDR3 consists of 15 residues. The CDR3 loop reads CASSPQRGSYNEQFF. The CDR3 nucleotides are TGTGCCAGCAGCCCCCAGAGGGGGTCCTACAATGAGCAGTTCTTC.

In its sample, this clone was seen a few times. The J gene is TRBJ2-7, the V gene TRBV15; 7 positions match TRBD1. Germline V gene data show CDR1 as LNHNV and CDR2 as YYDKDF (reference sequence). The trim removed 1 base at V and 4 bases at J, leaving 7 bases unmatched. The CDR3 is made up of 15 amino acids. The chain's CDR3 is CATSRGRDSRYEQYF. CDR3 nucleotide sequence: TGTGCCACCAGCAGAGGCCGGGACAGCAGATACGAGCAGTACTTC.

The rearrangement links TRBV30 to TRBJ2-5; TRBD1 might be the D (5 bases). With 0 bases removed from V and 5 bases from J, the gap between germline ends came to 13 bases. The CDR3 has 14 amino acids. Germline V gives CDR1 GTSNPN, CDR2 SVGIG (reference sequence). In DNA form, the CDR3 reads TGTGCCTGGAGTGTACTCCAGGGTTCGGAGACCCAGTACTTC. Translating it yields CAWSVLQGSETQYF.

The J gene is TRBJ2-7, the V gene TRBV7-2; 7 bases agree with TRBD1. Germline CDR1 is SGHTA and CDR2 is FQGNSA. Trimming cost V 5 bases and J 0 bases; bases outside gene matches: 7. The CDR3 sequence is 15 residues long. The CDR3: CASSGRTGPSYEQYF. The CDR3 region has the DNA TGTGCCAGCAGCGGACGGACAGGACCCTCCTACGAGCAGTACTTC.

The CDR3 nucleotides read TGTGCCACCATTAAGGGGAGGCAGGCACAATCACCCCTCCACTTT. It translates to CATIKGRQAQSPLHF. V gene TRBV24-1 combines with J gene TRBJ1-6, with D possibly TRBD1 on 5 matching bases. The CDR3 spans 15 residues. CDR1 KGHDR and CDR2 SFDVKD come from the germline V gene. Trimming stripped 8 bases from V and 10 bases from J, with 20 bases between.

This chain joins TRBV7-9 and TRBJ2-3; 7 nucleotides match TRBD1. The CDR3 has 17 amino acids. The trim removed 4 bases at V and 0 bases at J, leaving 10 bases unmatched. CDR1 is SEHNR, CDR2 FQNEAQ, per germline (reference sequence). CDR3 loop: CASSYPFDRDSTDTQYF. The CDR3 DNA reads TGTGCCAGCAGCTACCCATTCGACAGGGATAGCACAGATACGCAGTATTTT. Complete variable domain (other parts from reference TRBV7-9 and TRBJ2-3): DTGVSQNPRHKITKRGQNVTFRCDPISEHNRLYWYRQTLGQGPEFLTYFQNEAQLEKSRLLSDRFSAERPKGSFSTLEIQRTEQGDSAMYLCASSYPFDRDSTDTQYFGPGTRLTVL.

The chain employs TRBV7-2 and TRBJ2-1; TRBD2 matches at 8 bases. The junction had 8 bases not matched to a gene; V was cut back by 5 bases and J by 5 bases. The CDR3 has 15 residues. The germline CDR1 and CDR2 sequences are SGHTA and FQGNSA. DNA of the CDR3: TGTGCCAGCAGCCCTCCGGGGGGGCGGAACAATGAGCAGTTCTTC. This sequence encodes CASSPPGGRNNEQFF.

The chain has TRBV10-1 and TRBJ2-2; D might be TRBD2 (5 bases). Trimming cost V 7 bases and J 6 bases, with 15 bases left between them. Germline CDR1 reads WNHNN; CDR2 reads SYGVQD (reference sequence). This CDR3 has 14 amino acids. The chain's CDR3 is CASTDELVSGELFF. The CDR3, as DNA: TGCGCCAGCACTGACGAACTAGTGTCCGGGGAGCTGTTTTTT.

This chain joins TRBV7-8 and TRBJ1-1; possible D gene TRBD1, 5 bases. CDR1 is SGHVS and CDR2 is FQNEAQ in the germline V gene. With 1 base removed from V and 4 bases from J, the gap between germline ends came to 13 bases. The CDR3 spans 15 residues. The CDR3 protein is CASSLGGGRGTEAFF. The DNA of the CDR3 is TGTGCCAGCAGCTTAGGGGGGGGTAGGGGCACTGAAGCTTTCTTT.

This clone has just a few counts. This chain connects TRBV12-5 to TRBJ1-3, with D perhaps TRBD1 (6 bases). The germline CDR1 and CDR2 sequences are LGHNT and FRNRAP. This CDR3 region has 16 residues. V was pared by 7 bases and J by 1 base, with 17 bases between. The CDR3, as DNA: TGTGCTAGTGCCCTATCAACAGGGTGGTCTGGAAACACCATATATTTT. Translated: CASALSTGWSGNTIYF.